These 21 T cell receptor beta chains were sequenced from one sample in a study of Tregs in tolerant kidney transplant recipients. TCRdb keeps only in-frame clones here, not all; method: immunoSEQ multiplex PCR. The sample shows about 240,000 clones, 65% to 85% of them seen only once. Sequences were obtained from CD4+ T cells from blood. All receptors come from a human donor in good health.

The V and J genes are TRBV11-2 and TRBJ2-1; TRBD2 agrees at 7 bases. After removal of 1 base from V and 2 bases from J, the junction contained 2 bases not matched to a gene. The CDR3 has 15 residues. CDR1 SGHAT and CDR2 FQNNGV come from the germline V gene. The CDR3 spells CASSLVGLTYNEQFF. DNA of the CDR3: TGTGCCAGCAGCTTAGTGGGACTAACCTACAATGAGCAGTTCTTC.

This clone is a singleton in its sample. J is TRBJ2-7 and V is TRBV5-6; 7 nucleotides agree with TRBD1. CDR1 SGHDT and CDR2 YYEEEE come from the germline V gene. The V and J ends lost 0 bases and 4 bases, in that order; junction bases with no gene match: 4. This CDR3 comprises 14 residues. The CDR3 region has the DNA TGTGCCAGCAGCTTGGGGCAGGGGGTATACGAGCAGTACTTC. This translates into CASSLGQGVYEQYF.

The chain couples TRBV7-8 to TRBJ2-4; D is possibly TRBD2 (5 bases). Trimming removed 5 bases from V and 5 bases from J, with 10 bases in between. The CDR3 is 13 amino acids. CDR1 SGHVS and CDR2 FQNEAQ come from the germline V gene. CDR3 nucleotides: TGTGCCAGCAGCCCCCGGCGGGAAAACATTCAGTACTTC. Its translation: CASSPRRENIQYF.

The rearrangement uses TRBV5-1 and TRBJ1-5; D remains ambiguous. The CDR3 contains 13 residues. Trimming cost V 7 bases and J 6 bases, with 14 bases left between them. Looked up from germline, CDR1 is SGHRS and CDR2 is YFSETQ. The CDR3 region has the DNA TGCGCCAGCCTCCTTTATAAACTTCAGCCCCAGCATTTT. Its translation is CASLLYKLQPQHF.

In this sample, this clone turned up once. The chain combines TRBV6-5 with TRBJ1-5; D gene ambiguous. The length of the CDR3 is 16 residues. Per germline, CDR1 MNHEY and CDR2 SVGAGI. Trimming left V 2 bases short and J 1 base short, with 12 bases between. For the CDR3, the DNA is TGTGCCAGCAGTTACGGGAGGAGTGGGAGCAATCAGCCCCAGCATTTT. Translating gives CASSYGRSGSNQPQHF.

This clone was recorded only once. The chain uses TRBV30 and TRBJ1-3; maybe TRBD1 (5 bases). There are 16 residues in the CDR3. The germline gives CDR1 GTSNPN, CDR2 SVGIG (reference sequence). The germline V and J ends were trimmed by 0 bases and 0 bases, with 12 bases remaining between them. The CDR3 region has the DNA TGTGCCTGGAGTGTAGGACATATCGTCTCTGGAAACACCATATATTTT. Translation: CAWSVGHIVSGNTIYF.

On this clone: The sample carries other DNA sequences with the same CDR3. This chain joins TRBV5-1 and TRBJ2-7; the D gene could be TRBD1 or TRBD2 (5 bases each). V was trimmed by 4 bases and J by 2 bases, leaving 13 bases between them. The CDR3 runs to 14 residues. Germline CDR1 is SGHRS and CDR2 is YFSETQ. The CDR3, as DNA: TGCGCCAGCAGCCTGGGACCGGGGCCCTACGAGCAGTACTTC. Its protein is CASSLGPGPYEQYF.

This rearrangement joins TRBV30 to TRBJ1-1; D gene uncertain. Trimming took off 2 bases at V and 0 bases at J, with 10 bases between the two ends. This CDR3 region has 14 residues. CDR1 is GTSNPN, CDR2 SVGIG, per germline (reference sequence). The CDR3 reads CAWSQRPMNTEAFF. CDR3 nucleotide sequence: TGTGCCTGGAGTCAGCGACCGATGAACACTGAAGCTTTCTTT.

The chain couples TRBV2 to TRBJ2-2; TRBD2 aligns across 9 bases. The ends lost 7 bases at V and 4 bases at J; junction bases unmatched: 7. Germline CDR1 reads SNHLY; CDR2 reads FYNNEI. The CDR3 length is 15 residues. The chain's CDR3 is CASNRAGGPTGELFF. CDR3 in DNA: TGTGCCAGCAACCGGGCGGGAGGGCCCACCGGGGAGCTGTTTTTT.

V gene TRBV6-5 combines with J gene TRBJ1-5, with a tentative D call TRBD1 (5 bases). Germline CDR1 MNHEY, CDR2 SVGAGI. V gave up 2 bases and J gave up 9 bases, with 11 bases separating them. This CDR3 has 13 amino acids. This CDR3 reads CASSYEQDLPQHF. DNA of the CDR3: TGTGCCAGCAGTTACGAACAGGACTTGCCCCAGCATTTT.

The chain is built from TRBV28 and TRBJ1-2; 8 bases are shared with TRBD1. Looked up from germline, CDR1 is MDHEN and CDR2 is SYDVKM. The CDR3 is 16 residues long. Unmatched junction bases numbered 9, after V lost 5 bases and J lost 1 base. CDR3 protein: CASSPRSGQVNYGYTF. The CDR3 bases are TGTGCCAGCAGTCCCCGCTCGGGACAGGTTAACTATGGCTACACCTTC.

The chain couples TRBV7-9 to TRBJ1-2; unclear D gene. CDR1 is SEHNR, CDR2 FQNEAQ, per germline (reference sequence). V was pared by 1 base and J by 9 bases, with 9 bases between. CDR3 length: 12 amino acids. The CDR3 reads CASSLGVASYTF. As DNA, the CDR3 is TGTGCCAGCAGCTTAGGAGTAGCCAGCTACACCTTC.

This chain connects TRBV15 to TRBJ2-4; 12 bases agree with TRBD1. V lost 5 bases to trimming and J lost 8 bases; unmatched junction nucleotides: 16. The CDR3 has 18 residues. Germline V gene lookup returns CDR1 LNHNV and CDR2 YYDKDF (reference sequence). The CDR3: CATSGGQGALPAVHIQYF. The CDR3 nucleotides read TGTGCCACCAGCGGGGGACAGGGGGCCCTCCCCGCCGTACACATTCAGTACTTC.

The gene calls are TRBV4-1 and TRBJ2-1; D unclear. V was trimmed by 1 base and J by 4 bases, leaving 8 bases between them. The CDR3 is 14 residues long. Looked up from germline, CDR1 is MGHRA and CDR2 is YSYEKL. The DNA for the CDR3 is TGCGCCAGCAGCCAAGTCCTTCTTTACAATGAGCAGTTCTTC. Amino acid sequence: CASSQVLLYNEQFF.

The rearrangement links TRBV18 to TRBJ1-5, with D possibly matching TRBD1 (6 bases). V lost 4 bases, J lost 4 bases, and 14 bases lay in between. Looked up from germline, CDR1 is KGHSH and CDR2 is LQKENI. This CDR3 region has 15 residues. The CDR3 region is CASSRSGRGNQPQHF. In nucleotides, the CDR3 is TGTGCCAGCTCACGCTCAGGGAGGGGGAATCAGCCCCAGCATTTT.

The V gene is TRBV19, the J gene TRBJ1-4; the D is unclear. CDR1 and CDR2 from the germline V gene are LNHDA and SQIVND (reference sequence). The CDR3 is made up of 12 amino acids. Trimming cost V 3 bases and J 5 bases, with 4 bases left between them. CDR3 coding DNA: TGTGCCAGTAGTATGAGAAATGAAAAACTGTTTTTT. Its protein product is CASSMRNEKLFF.

Concerning this clone: The junction departs from germline at one end; a sequencing error may be responsible. At the DNA level, this CDR3 is encoded by other sequences in the same sample as well. V gene TRBV7-2 combines with J gene TRBJ1-4; 7 bases match TRBD1. Germline V gives CDR1 SGHTA, CDR2 FQGNSA. This CDR3 contains 15 residues. CDR3 protein: CASSPIPGQIEKLFF. CDR3 sequence (DNA): TGTGCCAGCAGCCCTATCCCGGGACAGATAGAAAAGCTGTTTTTT.

The gene calls are TRBV19 and TRBJ2-5, with 7 bases that match TRBD2. Germline V gives CDR1 LNHDA, CDR2 SQIVND (reference sequence). This CDR3 spans 16 amino acids. V shed 3 bases and J 9 bases; nucleotides not matched to a gene: 16. This CDR3 is CASSIPTEPGGRAQYF. The CDR3 DNA follows: TGTGCCAGTAGTATCCCGACAGAGCCGGGGGGTCGGGCCCAGTACTTC.

The CDR3 is CASSTLEGRGANVLTF. The CDR3 nucleotides are TGTGCCAGTAGTACCCTCGAGGGGCGTGGGGCCAACGTCCTGACTTTC. The genes are TRBV19 and TRBJ2-6; D is possibly TRBD1 or TRBD2 (5 bases each). The V end lost 4 bases, the J end lost 3 bases, and 13 bases lay between the germline ends. CDR1 is LNHDA, CDR2 SQIVND, per germline (reference sequence). This CDR3 spans 16 amino acids.

The rearrangement links TRBV18 to TRBJ2-1; 8 bases are a match to TRBD1. The CDR3 contains 15 residues. V gave up 5 bases and J gave up 7 bases; unmatched junction bases: 10. The germline gives CDR1 KGHSH, CDR2 LQKENI. The CDR3 reads CASSFSGGAGNEQFF. CDR3 sequence (DNA): TGTGCCAGCTCATTCTCAGGGGGCGCGGGGAATGAGCAGTTCTTC.

Regarding this clone: At one end the junction does not follow the germline gene, possibly because of a read error. The V call is TRBV11-2, the J call TRBJ1-2; D not resolved. CDR3 length: 11 amino acids. Germline values: CDR1 SGHAT, CDR2 FQNNGV. Here the CDR3 DNA reads TGTGCCACCAGCCCCGTTTATGGCTACACCTTC. It yields the protein CATSPVYGYTF.